This T cell receptor (beta chain) is from a study of shared clonotypes between healthy human individuals. Study-level information: Two women and three men aged 18 to 49 made up the donors.

On this clone: Its antigen is not known.

General observations from the study: Generation probability values for non-shared clonotypes were lower than those for clonotypes shared by all four donors.

The CDR3 totals 11 residues. Trimming took 7 bases from V and 5 from J, leaving 8 bases between them. Germline CDR1 and CDR2: KGHSH and LQKENI. TCRdb keeps only in-frame clones here, not all; method: immunoSEQ multiplex PCR. The table lists about 1.5 million clones, nearly 99% of them singletons, with roughly 0.45% in the top ten. Sequenced input: naive CD4+ T cells sorted from blood. Subset reported: CD45RA+ positively selected. The V gene is TRBV18, the J gene TRBJ1-2; D remains ambiguous. This clonotype was obtained from a man younger than 45 in good health. This CDR3 reads CASLSSYGYTF. The CDR3 region has the DNA TGTGCCAGCTTATCCAGTTATGGCTACACCTTC.